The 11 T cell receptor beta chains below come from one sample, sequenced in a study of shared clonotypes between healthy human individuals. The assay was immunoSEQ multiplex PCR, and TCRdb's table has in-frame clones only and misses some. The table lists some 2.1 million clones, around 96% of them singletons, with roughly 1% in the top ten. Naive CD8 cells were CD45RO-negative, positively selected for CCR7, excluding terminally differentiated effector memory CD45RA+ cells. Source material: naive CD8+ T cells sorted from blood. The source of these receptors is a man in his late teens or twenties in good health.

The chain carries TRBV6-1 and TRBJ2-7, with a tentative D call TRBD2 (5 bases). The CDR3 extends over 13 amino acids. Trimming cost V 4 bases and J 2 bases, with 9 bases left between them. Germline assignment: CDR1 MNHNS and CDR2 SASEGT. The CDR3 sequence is CASSVQEAYEQYF. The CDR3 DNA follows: TGTGCCAGCAGTGTTCAGGAGGCCTACGAGCAGTACTTC.

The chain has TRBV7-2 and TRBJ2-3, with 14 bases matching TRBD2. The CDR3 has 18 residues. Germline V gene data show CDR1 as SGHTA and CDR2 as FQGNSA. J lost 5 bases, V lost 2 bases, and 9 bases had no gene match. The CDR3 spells CASSLKSTSGRVEDTQYF. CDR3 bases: TGTGCCAGCAGCTTAAAATCGACTAGCGGGAGGGTTGAAGATACGCAGTATTTT.

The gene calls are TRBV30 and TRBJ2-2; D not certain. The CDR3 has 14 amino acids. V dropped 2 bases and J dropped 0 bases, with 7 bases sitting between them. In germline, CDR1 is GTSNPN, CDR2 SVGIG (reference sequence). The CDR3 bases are TGTGCCTGGAGTCTCGCGTCGAACACCGGGGAGCTGTTTTTT. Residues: CAWSLASNTGELFF. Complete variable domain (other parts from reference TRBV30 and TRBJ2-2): SQTIHQWPATLVQPVGSPLSLECTVEGTSNPNLYWYRQAAGRGLQLLFYSVGIGQISSEVPQNLSASRPQDRQFILSSKKLLLSDSGFYLCAWSLASNTGELFFGEGSRLTVL.

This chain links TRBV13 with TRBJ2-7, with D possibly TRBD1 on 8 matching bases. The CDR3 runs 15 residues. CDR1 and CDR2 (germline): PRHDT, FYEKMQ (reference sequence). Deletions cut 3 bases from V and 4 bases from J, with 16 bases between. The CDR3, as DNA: TGTGCCAGCAGCTTTACAGGGGGGGCCAGTTACGAGCAGTACTTC. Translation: CASSFTGGASYEQYF. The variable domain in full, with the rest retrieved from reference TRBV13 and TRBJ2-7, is AAGVIQSPRHLIKEKRETATLKCYPIPRHDTVYWYQQGPGQDPQFLISFYEKMQSDKGSIPDRFSAQQFSDYHSELNMSSLELGDSALYFCASSFTGGASYEQYFGPGTRLTVT.

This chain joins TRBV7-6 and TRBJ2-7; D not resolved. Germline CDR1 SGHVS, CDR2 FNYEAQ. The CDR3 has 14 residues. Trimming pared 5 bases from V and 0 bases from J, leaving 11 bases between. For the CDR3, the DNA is TGTGCCAGCAGCGCTGTTCAAGGCTCCTACGAGCAGTACTTC. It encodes CASSAVQGSYEQYF.

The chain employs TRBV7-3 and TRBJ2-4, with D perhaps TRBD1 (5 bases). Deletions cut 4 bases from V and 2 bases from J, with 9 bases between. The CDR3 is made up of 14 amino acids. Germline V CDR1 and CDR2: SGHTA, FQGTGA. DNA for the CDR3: TGTGCCAGCAGCTCCAGGGCTACCAAAAACATTCAGTACTTC. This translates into CASSSRATKNIQYF.

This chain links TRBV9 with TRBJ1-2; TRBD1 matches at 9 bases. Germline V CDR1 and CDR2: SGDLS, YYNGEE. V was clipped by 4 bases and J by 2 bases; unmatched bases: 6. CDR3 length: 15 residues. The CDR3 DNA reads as TGTGCCAGCAGCTCGGACAGGGGAGAGAACTATGGCTACACCTTC. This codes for CASSSDRGENYGYTF.

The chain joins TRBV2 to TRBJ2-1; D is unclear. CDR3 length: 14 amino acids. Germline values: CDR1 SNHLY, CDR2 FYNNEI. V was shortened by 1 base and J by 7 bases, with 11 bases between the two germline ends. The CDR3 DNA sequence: TGTGCCAGCAGTGAAGGGGGAACTGGGAATGAGCAGTTCTTC. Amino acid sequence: CASSEGGTGNEQFF.

The CDR3 loop reads CASSLGFPTEAFF. The DNA of the CDR3 is TGTGCCAGCAGCTTGGGCTTCCCCACTGAAGCTTTCTTT. The chain is built from TRBV5-6 and TRBJ1-1; D uncertain. Germline values: CDR1 SGHDT, CDR2 YYEEEE. V lost 0 bases, J lost 4 bases, and 7 bases lay in between. This CDR3 is built from 13 residues.

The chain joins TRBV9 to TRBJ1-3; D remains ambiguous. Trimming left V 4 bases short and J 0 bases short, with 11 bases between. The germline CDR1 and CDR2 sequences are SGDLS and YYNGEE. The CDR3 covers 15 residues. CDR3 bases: TGTGCCAGCAGCACCGGAGGGAACTCTGGAAACACCATATATTTT. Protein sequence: CASSTGGNSGNTIYF.

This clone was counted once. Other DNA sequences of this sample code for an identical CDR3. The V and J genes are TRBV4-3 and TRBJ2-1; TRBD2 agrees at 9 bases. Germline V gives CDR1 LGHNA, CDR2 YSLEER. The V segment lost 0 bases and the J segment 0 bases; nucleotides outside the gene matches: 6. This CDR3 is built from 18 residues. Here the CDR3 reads CASSQDPTSGSSYNEQFF. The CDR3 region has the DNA TGCGCCAGCAGCCAAGACCCGACTAGCGGTAGCTCCTACAATGAGCAGTTCTTC.